These 32 T cell receptor beta chains share one sample of origin, sequenced in a study of shared clonotypes between healthy human individuals. Assay: immunoSEQ multiplex PCR; the TCRdb copy retains only in-frame clones and omits some. The repertoire has hundreds of thousands of clones, about 98% of them found once; the top ten carry roughly 0.29%. It was CD45RO-negative cells, positively selected for CCR7, that made up naive CD8 cells, with terminally differentiated effector memory CD45RA+ cells excluded. Material for sequencing was naive CD8+ T cells sorted from blood. Receptor source: a man aged 25-45 years in good health.

This chain joins TRBV9 and TRBJ1-2, with 7 bases identical to TRBD1. Germline CDR1 SGDLS, CDR2 YYNGEE. The V and J ends lost 6 bases and 3 bases, in that order; junction bases with no gene match: 14. This CDR3 comprises 16 residues. CDR3 region: CASTPTPGQLDYGYTF. CDR3 coding DNA: TGTGCCAGCACCCCCACCCCGGGACAGCTAGACTATGGCTACACCTTC.

This chain connects TRBV5-5 to TRBJ2-5, with 7 bases fitting TRBD2. Per the germline V gene, CDR1 is SGHKS and CDR2 is YYEKEE (reference sequence). With 2 bases clipped from V and 4 bases from J, the junction kept 5 bases outside the gene matches. The CDR3 spans 14 residues. This chain's CDR3 is CASSFRDYRETQYF. The CDR3 nucleotides are TGTGCCAGCAGCTTCCGGGACTACCGAGAGACCCAGTACTTC. The whole variable domain, remainder taken from reference TRBV5-5 and TRBJ2-5, is DAGVTQSPTHLIKTRGQQVTLRCSPISGHKSVSWYQQVLGQGPQFIFQYYEKEERGRGNFPDRFSARQFPNYSSELNVNALLLGDSALYLCASSFRDYRETQYFGPGTRLLVL.

The rearrangement joins TRBV5-5 to TRBJ1-4, with D unresolved. This CDR3 contains 18 residues. CDR1 is SGHKS, CDR2 YYEKEE, per germline (reference sequence). V dropped 0 bases and J dropped 6 bases, with 21 bases sitting between them. Here the CDR3 reads CASSLAQSEEGSYEKLFF. CDR3 sequence (DNA): TGTGCCAGCAGCTTGGCCCAGTCTGAGGAGGGATCGTATGAAAAACTGTTTTTT.

This chain uses TRBV9 with TRBJ2-1; TRBD1 matches at 8 bases. CDR1 SGDLS and CDR2 YYNGEE come from the germline V gene. With V trimmed by 2 bases and J by 9 bases, 7 bases remained unmatched. The CDR3 contains 14 residues. The CDR3 region has the DNA TGTGCCAGCAGCGTTGAACAGGGGGTTGGTGAGCAGTTCTTC. Translation: CASSVEQGVGEQFF.

V and J are TRBV7-6 and TRBJ2-1, with D maybe TRBD2 (5 bases). The CDR3 spans 15 residues. With 5 bases removed from V and 4 bases from J, the gap between germline ends came to 15 bases. Looked up from germline, CDR1 is SGHVS and CDR2 is FNYEAQ. The CDR3 reads CASSRGPEMYNEQFF. CDR3 sequence (DNA): TGTGCCAGCAGCAGAGGGCCGGAGATGTACAATGAGCAGTTCTTC.

V is TRBV25-1 and J is TRBJ2-1; D gene ambiguous. The CDR3 is 16 residues long. The V and J ends lost 7 bases and 5 bases respectively, with 21 bases between them. Per the germline V gene, CDR1 is MGHDK and CDR2 is SYGVNS. CDR3 amino acids: CASTPIPGRRNNEQFF. DNA of the CDR3: TGTGCCAGCACCCCAATCCCCGGTAGGCGGAACAATGAGCAGTTCTTC.

This chain joins TRBV12-1 and TRBJ1-1; TRBD1 is taken as the D call from the table, unchecked against the DNA. TRBV12-1 counts as a pseudogene. The length of the CDR3 is 14 residues. The CDR3 DNA is TGTGCCAGCAGCTTGGGACAGGGGGCTACGGAAGCTTTCTTT. Residues: CASSLGQGATEAFF.

This clone was picked up one time. The chain is built from TRBV7-9 and TRBJ2-1; tentative D call: TRBD1 (6 bases). V was clipped by 3 bases and J by 8 bases, with 14 bases between them. Germline V gene data show CDR1 as SEHNR and CDR2 as FQNEAQ (reference sequence). The CDR3 loop spans 14 amino acids. CDR3 amino acids: CASSFEGEKHEQFF. For the CDR3, the DNA is TGTGCCAGCAGCTTTGAGGGGGAGAAGCATGAGCAGTTCTTC.

This sequence joins TRBV5-4 and TRBJ2-5; TRBD1 or TRBD2 may be the D gene (6 bases each). This CDR3 spans 15 amino acids. Germline V gives CDR1 SGHNT, CDR2 YYREEE (reference sequence). V was cut by 5 bases and J by 2 bases, with 16 bases left in between. In DNA, the CDR3 is TGTGCCAGCAGAAGGAGGGGGTCCCAACAAGAGACCCAGTACTTC. It encodes CASRRRGSQQETQYF.

The chain links TRBV7-6 to TRBJ2-7; 7 bases line up with TRBD1. Germline trimming cut 5 bases from V and 3 bases from J; bases unmatched to any gene: 10. CDR3 length: 15 amino acids. Per germline, CDR1 SGHVS and CDR2 FNYEAQ. The CDR3 spells CASSLYGGQDYEQYF. The CDR3 DNA sequence: TGTGCCAGCAGCCTCTACGGAGGACAGGACTACGAGCAGTACTTC.

The rearrangement links TRBV27 to TRBJ2-2; D not resolved. Germline V gene sequence: CDR1 MNHEY, CDR2 SMNVEV (reference sequence). There are 15 residues in the CDR3. With 1 base removed from V and 6 bases from J, the gap between germline ends came to 12 bases. CDR3 protein: CASSLFPGPSGELFF. CDR3 in DNA: TGTGCCAGCAGTTTATTTCCCGGCCCCTCCGGGGAGCTGTTTTTT.

V usage is TRBV7-9 and J usage is TRBJ2-2, with D maybe TRBD1 (5 bases). CDR1 is SEHNR and CDR2 is FQNEAQ in the germline V gene (reference sequence). This CDR3 has 17 amino acids. The germline V and J ends were trimmed by 4 bases and 4 bases, with 19 bases remaining between them. CDR3 in DNA: TGTGCCAGCAGCTCCTCCAGGGTGGACCCTGGCACCGGGGAGCTGTTTTTT. Encoded protein: CASSSSRVDPGTGELFF.

This chain uses TRBV5-6 with TRBJ2-7; D is uncertain. The CDR3 is 14 residues long. Looked up from germline, CDR1 is SGHDT and CDR2 is YYEEEE. Trimming left V 0 bases short and J 3 bases short, with 10 bases between. CDR3 amino acids: CASSLAPGIYEQYF. CDR3 sequence (DNA): TGTGCCAGCAGCTTGGCCCCCGGAATCTACGAGCAGTACTTC.

With regard to this clone: The sample contains more than one DNA sequence encoding this CDR3. V gene TRBV5-1 combines with J gene TRBJ1-5; D is undetermined. The germline gives CDR1 SGHRS, CDR2 YFSETQ. The ends were cut back, 0 bases at V and 7 bases at J, with 11 bases in the middle. The CDR3 is 14 residues long. The CDR3 is CASSLEAGGQPQHF. Written as DNA, the CDR3 is TGCGCCAGCAGCTTGGAAGCGGGAGGACAGCCCCAGCATTTT.

This clone was counted once. This chain joins TRBV28 and TRBJ2-1; 9 bases map to TRBD2. The CDR3 consists of 15 residues. Germline V gene lookup returns CDR1 MDHEN and CDR2 SYDVKM. V shed 5 bases, J shed 4 bases, and the junction held 6 bases outside the gene matches. In nucleotides, the CDR3 is TGTGCCAGCAGTCCCGGGACTAGCAGATACAATGAGCAGTTCTTC. It yields the protein CASSPGTSRYNEQFF.

The chain links TRBV7-2 to TRBJ1-1, with a tentative D call TRBD1 (5 bases). The CDR3 is 15 amino acids. Germline lookup yields CDR1 SGHTA and CDR2 FQGNSA. V lost 2 bases, J lost 3 bases, and 13 bases lay in between. The DNA of the CDR3 is TGTGCCAGCAGCTTACAGGGTGGGTGGTACACTGAAGCTTTCTTT. This translates into CASSLQGGWYTEAFF.

V usage is TRBV5-5 and J usage is TRBJ1-2; 7 bases are a match to TRBD1. The V gene end was trimmed by 4 bases and the J gene end by 7 bases; junction bases not matched to a gene: 10. The germline V gene has CDR1 SGHKS and CDR2 YYEKEE (reference sequence). The CDR3 is 14 residues long. The chain's CDR3 is CASSPGTGVFGYTF. The CDR3 coding sequence is TGTGCCAGCAGCCCTGGTACAGGGGTTTTTGGCTACACCTTC. Supplemented by reference TRBV5-5 and TRBJ1-2, the full variable domain reads DAGVTQSPTHLIKTRGQQVTLRCSPISGHKSVSWYQQVLGQGPQFIFQYYEKEERGRGNFPDRFSARQFPNYSSELNVNALLLGDSALYLCASSPGTGVFGYTFGSGTRLTVV.

This clone appeared once. This sample includes further DNA sequences coding for the same CDR3. The CDR3: CASSLGQGIYEQYF. CDR3 coding DNA: TGTGCCAGCAGCTTGGGGCAGGGGATCTACGAGCAGTACTTC. The V gene is TRBV5-6, the J gene TRBJ2-7; tentative D call: TRBD1 (6 bases). Germline V lookup: CDR1 SGHDT, CDR2 YYEEEE. The V gene lost 0 bases and the J gene lost 3 bases, with 10 bases spanning the gap. The CDR3 sequence is 14 residues long.

The chain is built from TRBV27 and TRBJ2-5; 9 positions agree with TRBD1. The CDR3 totals 15 residues. Germline values: CDR1 MNHEY, CDR2 SMNVEV (reference sequence). V lost 5 bases to trimming and J lost 4 bases; unmatched junction nucleotides: 8. The CDR3 sequence is CASSPGTGQGETQYF. The CDR3 DNA sequence: TGTGCCAGCAGTCCGGGGACAGGGCAGGGAGAGACCCAGTACTTC.

This sequence joins TRBV5-6 and TRBJ2-6; D unresolved. CDR1 and CDR2 from the germline V gene are SGHDT and YYEEEE. V gave up 0 bases and J gave up 0 bases, with 4 bases separating them. The CDR3 consists of 15 residues. CDR3 loop: CASSLEGSGANVLTF. CDR3 in DNA: TGTGCCAGCAGCTTGGAGGGCTCTGGGGCCAACGTCCTGACTTTC. The full variable domain, in which reference TRBV5-6 and TRBJ2-6 provide the parts outside the CDR3, is DAGVTQSPTHLIKTRGQQVTLRCSPKSGHDTVSWYQQALGQGPQFIFQYYEEEERQRGNFPDRFSGHQFPNYSSELNVNALLLGDSALYLCASSLEGSGANVLTFGAGSRLTVL.

The chain has TRBV10-2 and TRBJ2-7; 10 nucleotides align to TRBD2. This CDR3 is built from 13 residues. V shed 10 bases, J shed 7 bases, and the junction held 10 bases outside the gene matches. CDR1 and CDR2 from the germline V gene are WSHSY and SAAADI. The CDR3 bases are TGCGCCACCGCAGCGGGAGGGCCGGGTGAGCAGTACTTC. It encodes CATAAGGPGEQYF.

V is TRBV7-3 and J is TRBJ1-5, with a possible D match to TRBD1 (5 bases). The CDR3 totals 13 residues. Deletions cut 5 bases from V and 6 bases from J, with 11 bases between. Germline lookup yields CDR1 SGHTA and CDR2 FQGTGA. The CDR3 sequence is CASSLGPGQPQHF. The CDR3, as DNA: TGTGCCAGCAGCCTGGGGCCAGGTCAGCCCCAGCATTTT.

The chain links TRBV11-3 to TRBJ2-1, with D perhaps TRBD2 (6 bases). Looked up from germline, CDR1 is SGHNT and CDR2 is YENEEA. Trimming removed 5 bases at V and 5 bases at J, with 10 bases between. This CDR3 spans 13 amino acids. The CDR3 bases are TGTGCCAGCAGCCTTAGCGGAGACAATGAGCAGTTCTTC. It translates to CASSLSGDNEQFF.

This chain connects TRBV15 to TRBJ2-7; possibly TRBD1 for D (6 bases). Deletions cut 5 bases from V and 3 bases from J, with 14 bases between. The CDR3 is 14 amino acids. CDR1 and CDR2 (germline): LNHNV, YYDKDF (reference sequence). CDR3 coding DNA: TGTGCCACCAGCCCAAGGACAGAATTCTACGAGCAGTACTTC. Residues: CATSPRTEFYEQYF.

The chain links TRBV5-6 to TRBJ2-7, with TRBD1 matching 8 bases. Germline loops: CDR1 SGHDT, CDR2 YYEEEE. The CDR3 totals 14 residues. Losses at the gene ends were 10 bases for V and 6 bases for J; bases not matched to a gene: 15. The CDR3 loop is CASRPMAGGVEQYF. In nucleotides, the CDR3 is TGTGCCTCCCGGCCCATGGCAGGGGGCGTCGAGCAGTACTTC.

The chain couples TRBV11-2 to TRBJ2-7; perhaps TRBD2 as D (5 bases). Germline V gene sequence: CDR1 SGHAT, CDR2 FQNNGV. This CDR3 is 13 amino acids long. V lost 5 bases and J 3 bases, leaving 11 bases between the germline ends. The CDR3 DNA sequence: TGTGCCAGCAGCCGAGGACTTATCTACGAGCAGTACTTC. Translated, it gives CASSRGLIYEQYF. The variable domain in full, completed from reference TRBV11-2 and TRBJ2-7, reads EAGVAQSPRYKIIEKRQSVAFWCNPISGHATLYWYQQILGQGPKLLIQFQNNGVVDDSQLPKDRFSAERLKGVDSTLKIQPAKLEDSAVYLCASSRGLIYEQYFGPGTRLTVT.

The genes are TRBV25-1 and TRBJ2-1, with D possibly being TRBD2 (8 bases). This CDR3 is 15 amino acids long. V lost 6 bases to trimming and J lost 9 bases, with 21 bases between them. Germline-derived CDR1 and CDR2 are MGHDK and SYGVNS. The CDR3: CASSNRGLGGREQFF. DNA for the CDR3: TGTGCCAGCAGCAACCGGGGACTAGGGGGCCGTGAGCAGTTCTTC.

The chain links TRBV5-4 to TRBJ2-4; 8 bases are a match to TRBD2. Trimming at V came to 0 bases and at J to 6 bases, leaving 5 bases not matched to a gene. CDR3 length equals 15 residues. Germline V gene sequence: CDR1 SGHNT, CDR2 YYREEE (reference sequence). The CDR3 nucleotides read TGTGCCAGCAGCTTGGCGGGAGGGCCGGGAAACATTCAGTACTTC. Encoded protein: CASSLAGGPGNIQYF. The complete variable domain, with remaining parts taken from reference TRBV5-4 and TRBJ2-4, reads ETGVTQSPTHLIKTRGQQVTLRCSSQSGHNTVSWYQQALGQGPQFIFQYYREEENGRGNFPPRFSGLQFPNYSSELNVNALELDDSALYLCASSLAGGPGNIQYFGAGTRLSVL.

The chain has TRBV27 and TRBJ2-7; possible D gene TRBD1, 5 bases. Germline V gene lookup returns CDR1 MNHEY and CDR2 SMNVEV (reference sequence). With 3 bases removed from V and 3 bases from J, the gap between germline ends came to 15 bases. The CDR3 loop spans 15 amino acids. The CDR3 sequence: CASSLANGHLYEQYF. The CDR3 nucleotides are TGTGCCAGCAGTTTGGCCAATGGACATCTCTACGAGCAGTACTTC.

The gene calls are TRBV18 and TRBJ2-1; D may be TRBD2 (5 bases). The CDR3 consists of 15 residues. V dropped 3 bases and J dropped 1 base, with 10 bases sitting between them. The germline CDR1 and CDR2 sequences are KGHSH and LQKENI. Here the CDR3 DNA reads TGTGCCAGCTCACCGGGCGGGTCGTCCTACAATGAGCAGTTCTTC. This gives the protein CASSPGGSSYNEQFF.

This clone was seen at least ten times. This chain joins TRBV6-6 and TRBJ1-5, with 7 positions matching TRBD1. The length of the CDR3 is 16 residues. Germline V CDR1 and CDR2: MNHNY, SVGAGI (reference sequence). The trim removed 0 bases at V and 3 bases at J, leaving 5 bases unmatched. CDR3 in amino acids: CASSYSGDSSNQPQHF. CDR3 in DNA: TGTGCCAGCAGTTACTCGGGGGACAGCTCCAATCAGCCCCAGCATTTT.

The V call is TRBV7-8, the J call TRBJ2-7, with a tentative D call TRBD1 (5 bases). Between the trimmed V and J ends, which lost 10 bases and 1 base, there was a span of 14 bases. Germline CDR1 and CDR2: SGHVS and FQNEAQ. CDR3 length equals 13 residues. CDR3 in amino acids: CATAREASYEQYF. In nucleotides, the CDR3 is TGTGCCACCGCCAGGGAAGCATCCTACGAGCAGTACTTC.